This T cell receptor (beta chain) was observed in a study of regulatory T cells in long-lasting Graves disease. The time point: newly diagnosed GD, antithyroid drugs for less than 3 months. PBMC RNA served as the TCR library source. In building TCR beta libraries, iRepertoire HTBI primers were used together with Arm-PCR of CDR3 regions. MiXCR, run by TCRdb on the multiplex PCR reads, gives a single entry per CDR3 protein. The sample records 400,000 to 650,000 distinct CDR3 sequences, more than 15% being singletons. The germline CDR1 and CDR2 sequences are SGHDN and FVKESK. Trimming shortened V by 4 bases and J by 3 bases, and 10 bases separated the two germline ends. The CDR3 loop spans 14 amino acids. The sample was also reused in another study, on T cells in Graves' hyperthyroidism and ophthalmopathy.

V gene TRBV14 combines with J gene TRBJ2-1, with a tentative D call TRBD1 (6 bases). The origin of this receptor is a woman aged 40 to 65 with Graves disease. The specimen was peripheral blood mononuclear cells (PBMCs), collected at new diagnosis, from a patient treated with antithyroid drugs. The CDR3 sequence: CASSRGQRYNEQFF. CDR3 bases: TGTGCCAGCAGCCGAGGACAGCGCTACAATGAGCAGTTCTTC.